Sequencing of this T cell receptor beta chain was carried out in a study of shared clonotypes between healthy human individuals. Several immunoSEQ plates received, in even portions, the genomic DNA of each subset. Per the original methods: ImmunoSEQ junction-only sequences lacked quality scores, so their filtering differed. Only in-frame clones appear in the TCRdb table, and some are missing; sequencing was by immunoSEQ multiplex PCR. The D gene and trimming were derived from the DNA, and the V and J assignments and clone size from that table. The sample lists about 820,000 clones, almost 95% seen once, with 24% in the top ten. The germline gives CDR1 SGHTA, CDR2 FQGNSA. Trimming removed 6 bases at V and 4 bases at J, with 20 bases between. The CDR3 covers 16 residues. Naive CD8 cells, CD45RO-negative and positively selected for CCR7, excluded terminally differentiated effector memory CD45RA+ cells. Caucasian adults living in Nashville, Tennessee, provided all samples.

This chain uses TRBV7-2 with TRBJ2-3; the D is unclear. The sequence was obtained from a man aged 25-45 years in good health. Specimen: naive CD8+ T cells sorted from blood. DNA of the CDR3: TGTGCCAGCAGAATAAGGTGGCAAGCAGAGGCAGATACGCAGTATTTT. Translating gives CASRIRWQAEADTQYF.